These T cell receptor beta chains were read from a single sample in a study of spatial heterogeneity in lung cancer. TCRdb recomputed calls from the 5' RACE reads with MiXCR, one row per CDR3 protein. The sample holds just over 70,000 distinct CDR3 sequences, less than 9.5% seen once. Sequenced material: PBMCs, taken at follow-up. These receptor sequences come from a female donor with early-stage non-small cell lung cancer. The CDR3 runs from the conserved cysteine through the conserved F or W. A D gene is named only where the DNA matches it firmly. Expanded clones are given a class, and other clones once, few, many or no size at all.

DNA | CDR3 | D | J | V | size
TGTGCCAGCAGTACCTACAGGGGTGGAGAGACCCAGTACTTC | CASSTYRGGETQYF | TRBD1 | TRBJ2-5 | TRBV27 | few
TGCGCCAGCAGCTTGTGGACAGGAACCTACGAGCAGTACTTC | CASSLWTGTYEQYF | TRBD1 | TRBJ2-7 | TRBV5-1 | few
TGTGCCAGCAGCCGACTAGCGGGAGACACAGATACGCAGTATTTT | CASSRLAGDTDTQYF | TRBD2 | TRBJ2-3 | TRBV12-3/TRBV12-4 | many
TGTGCCAGCAGGGGACTAGCGGAAGAGACCCAGTACTTC | CASRGLAEETQYF | TRBD2 | TRBJ2-5 | TRBV5-4 | .
TGCAGTGCTAGGACTTCCGCGAACACTGAAGCTTTCTTT | CSARTSANTEAFF | . | TRBJ1-1 | TRBV20-1 | many
TGTGCCAGCAGCCAAGATTTCGCAGCCAGCTCCTACGAGCAGTACTTC | CASSQDFAASSYEQYF | . | TRBJ2-7 | TRBV3-1 | .
TGTGCCAGCAGCTTCTGGCCGATGAACACTGAAGCTTTCTTT | CASSFWPMNTEAFF | . | TRBJ1-1 | TRBV7-2 | .
TGTGCCATCAGTGAAGCGGAAGAGACCCAGTACTTC | CAISEAEETQYF | . | TRBJ2-5 | TRBV10-3 | many
TGTGCCAGCAGCGCCCTGGGGGGTTCCTACAATGAGCAGTTCTTC | CASSALGGSYNEQFF | . | TRBJ2-1 | TRBV4-2 | many
TGTGCCAGCAGCTTAGATAGCAGCTCCTACGAGCAGTACTTC | CASSLDSSSYEQYF | . | TRBJ2-7 | TRBV7-9 | few
TGTGCCAGCTCCCCGGGTTACTCCTACGAGCAGTACTTC | CASSPGYSYEQYF | . | TRBJ2-7 | TRBV3-1 | .
TGTGCCAGCAGTTATCGGACGCGGCGAGATGAAAAACTGTTTTTT | CASSYRTRRDEKLFF | . | TRBJ1-4 | TRBV28 | many
TGTGCCAGCAGCCCTCAAGGGGGCAGGGGTCAAGGCTACACCTTC | CASSPQGGRGQGYTF | TRBD1 | TRBJ1-2 | TRBV7-2 | many
TGTGCCAGCAGCCAAGATCGTCCCTATGACATAACTAGCGACGAGCAGTTCTTC | CASSQDRPYDITSDEQFF | TRBD2 | TRBJ2-1 | TRBV3-1 | many
TGCGCCAGCAGCGTAGCGGGAGGGCCGCAGTATTTT | CASSVAGGPQYF | TRBD2 | TRBJ2-3 | TRBV10-1 | many
TGTGCCAGCAAACAGGGCGGGGATCGGCCCCAGCATTTT | CASKQGGDRPQHF | . | TRBJ1-5 | TRBV28 | .
TGTGCCAGCAGCCAAGGCTTCCGGGGGCAGGAGCAGTACTTC | CASSQGFRGQEQYF | . | TRBJ2-7 | TRBV3-1 | .
TGCAGCGTACCGGATGGGGATACGCAGTATTTT | CSVPDGDTQYF | . | TRBJ2-3 | TRBV29-1 | few
TGCGCCAGCAGCCAGCCGACGGAAGAGACCCAGTACTTC | CASSQPTEETQYF | . | TRBJ2-5 | TRBV4-1 | many
TGTGCCAGCAGCTCGACAGGGGGAACTAATGAAAAACTGTTTTTT | CASSSTGGTNEKLFF | TRBD1 | TRBJ1-4 | TRBV7-3 | many
TGTGCCAGCAGCGCCCACCCGGCGGGATTCCAAGAGACCCAGTACTTC | CASSAHPAGFQETQYF | . | TRBJ2-5 | TRBV9 | .
TGTGCCAGCTCACCAGGGACAGACGAAAAACTGTTTTTT | CASSPGTDEKLFF | TRBD1 | TRBJ1-4 | TRBV18 | .
TGCGCCAGCAGCTTCCCCACTAGCGGGATGAACACCGGGGAGCTGTTTTTT | CASSFPTSGMNTGELFF | TRBD2 | TRBJ2-2 | TRBV5-1 | few
TGTGCCAGCTCACCGGTTATGCAGGGGAACACTGAAGCTTTCTTT | CASSPVMQGNTEAFF | . | TRBJ1-1 | TRBV18 | many
TGTGCCAGCAGTTCCTCGGGACAGCAAGAGACCCAGTACTTC | CASSSSGQQETQYF | TRBD1 | TRBJ2-5 | TRBV12-3/TRBV12-4 | many
TGCGCCAGCAGCAACGGGGCTGGACTCTACACTCAAGAGACCCAGTACTTC | CASSNGAGLYTQETQYF | . | TRBJ2-5 | TRBV5-1 | .
TGCAGTGCCAGCGGAGATTGGGGCTACAATGAGCAGTTCTTC | CSASGDWGYNEQFF | . | TRBJ2-1 | TRBV20-1 | .
TGCGCCAGCAGCTCCCACGGGGACGGTGAGCAGTTCTTC | CASSSHGDGEQFF | . | TRBJ2-1 | TRBV4-1 | many
TGTGCCAGCTCACGACAGGGGGAGAGCTCCTACAATGAGCAGTTCTTC | CASSRQGESSYNEQFF | TRBD1 | TRBJ2-1 | TRBV18 | many
TGTGCCAGCAGCTTTTCACAGGGGAACACTGAAGCTTTCTTT | CASSFSQGNTEAFF | . | TRBJ1-1 | TRBV7-8 | many
TGTGCCAGCAGCTCGTCCCCCAACTCCTACGAGCAGTACTTC | CASSSSPNSYEQYF | . | TRBJ2-7 | TRBV11-2 | few
TGTGCCAGCCCCCGCGCGGCCGGTGATCTCTTC | CASPRAAGDLF | . | TRBJ2-1 | TRBV19 | few
TGTGCCAGCAGTAGACAGGCCGTGAATCAGCCCCAGCATTTT | CASSRQAVNQPQHF | . | TRBJ1-5 | TRBV28 | many
TGTGCCAGCAGCCGAGCCAGGGGGCAACAGTTCTTC | CASSRARGQQFF | TRBD1 | TRBJ2-1 | TRBV12-3/TRBV12-4 | .
TGTGCCAGCAGCTTAGGGGTTAATAGACAGTTCTTC | CASSLGVNRQFF | . | TRBJ2-1 | TRBV7-2 | many
TGTGCCAGCAGCTTAGGGACTTGGGGCTACACCTTC | CASSLGTWGYTF | . | TRBJ1-2 | TRBV7-9 | many